The clone carrying this TCR beta chain was counted a few times. The cohort comprised adults aged about 18 to 90 years residing in about two dozen US areas. Data came from immunoSEQ multiplex PCR; TCRdb stores just in-frame clones and leaves some out. The sample lists more than 200,000 clones, 80% to 90% occurring once. These data come from a study of blood T cell repertoires in COVID-19. Overall study: The origin of the acute and convalescent COVID-19 samples was the United States, Italy and Spain. Sample material is recorded as cDNA or gDNA derived from T cells, B-cell-depleted T cells, or PBMCs.

This receptor was identified in a man under 40 in a cohort exposed to, infected with or recovered from COVID-19 (not recorded which). The source material was PBMCs or T cells enriched from blood (not recorded which).

The CDR3 protein is CASSLGGRFHEQFF. The DNA of the CDR3 is TGTGCCAGCAGTTTAGGCGGGAGGTTCCATGAGCAGTTCTTC. This chain uses TRBV27 with TRBJ2-1, with TRBD2 matching over 8 bases. V was pared by 2 bases and J by 8 bases, with 5 bases of the junction left unmatched. CDR1 and CDR2 from the germline V gene are MNHEY and SMNVEV (reference sequence). The length of the CDR3 is 14 residues.